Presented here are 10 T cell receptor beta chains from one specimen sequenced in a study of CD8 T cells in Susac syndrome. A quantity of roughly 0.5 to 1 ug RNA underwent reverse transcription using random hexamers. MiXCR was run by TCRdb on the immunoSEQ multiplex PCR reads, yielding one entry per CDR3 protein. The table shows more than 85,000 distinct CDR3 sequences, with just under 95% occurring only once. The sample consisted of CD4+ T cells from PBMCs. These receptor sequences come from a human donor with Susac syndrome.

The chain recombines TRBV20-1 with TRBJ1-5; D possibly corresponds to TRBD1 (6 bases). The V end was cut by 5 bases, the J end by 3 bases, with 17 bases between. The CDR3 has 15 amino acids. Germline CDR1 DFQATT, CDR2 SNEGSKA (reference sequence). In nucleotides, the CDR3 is TGCAGTGCTCATAACCGACAGGTTGCCAATCAGCCCCAGCATTTT. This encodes CSAHNRQVANQPQHF.

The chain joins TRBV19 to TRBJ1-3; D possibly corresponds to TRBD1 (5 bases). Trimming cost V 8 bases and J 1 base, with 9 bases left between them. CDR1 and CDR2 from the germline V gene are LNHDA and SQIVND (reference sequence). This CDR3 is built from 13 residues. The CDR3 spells CASARESGNTIYF. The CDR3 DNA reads TGTGCCAGTGCCAGGGAATCTGGAAACACCATATATTTT.

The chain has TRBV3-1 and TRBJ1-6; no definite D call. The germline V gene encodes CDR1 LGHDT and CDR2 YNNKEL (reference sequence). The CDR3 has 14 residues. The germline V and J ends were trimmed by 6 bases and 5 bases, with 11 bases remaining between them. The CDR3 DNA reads TGTGCCAGCAGGAGTTCGTCGGATAATTCACCCCTCCACTTT. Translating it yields CASRSSSDNSPLHF.

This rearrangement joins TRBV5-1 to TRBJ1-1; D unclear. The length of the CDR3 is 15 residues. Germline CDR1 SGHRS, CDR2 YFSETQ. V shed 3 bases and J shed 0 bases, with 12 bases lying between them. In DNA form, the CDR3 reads TGCGCCAGCAGCTCCGAAGCTAACTTGAACACTGAAGCTTTCTTT. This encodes CASSSEANLNTEAFF. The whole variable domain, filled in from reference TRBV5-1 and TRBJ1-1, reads KAGVTQTPRYLIKTRGQQVTLSCSPISGHRSVSWYQQTPGQGLQFLFEYFSETQRNKGNFPGRFSGRQFSNSRSEMNVSTLELGDSALYLCASSSEANLNTEAFFGQGTRLTVV.

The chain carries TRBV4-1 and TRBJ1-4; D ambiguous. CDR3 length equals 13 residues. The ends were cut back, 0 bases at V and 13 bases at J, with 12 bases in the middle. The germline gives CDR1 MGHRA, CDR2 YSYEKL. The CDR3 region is CASSQEGYSGLFF. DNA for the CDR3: TGCGCCAGCAGCCAAGAAGGGTACTCGGGACTGTTTTTT.

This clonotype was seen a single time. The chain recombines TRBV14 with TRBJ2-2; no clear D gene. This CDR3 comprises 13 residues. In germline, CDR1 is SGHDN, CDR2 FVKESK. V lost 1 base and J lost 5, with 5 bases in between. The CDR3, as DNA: TGTGCCAGCAGCCAAGTACAAACCGGGGAGCTGTTTTTT. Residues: CASSQVQTGELFF.

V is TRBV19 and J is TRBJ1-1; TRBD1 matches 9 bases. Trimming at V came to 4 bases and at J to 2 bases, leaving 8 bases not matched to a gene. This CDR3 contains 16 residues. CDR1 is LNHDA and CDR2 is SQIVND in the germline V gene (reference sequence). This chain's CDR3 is CASSTSGTGSNTEAFF. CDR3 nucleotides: TGTGCCAGTAGTACTTCCGGGACAGGGAGTAACACTGAAGCTTTCTTT.

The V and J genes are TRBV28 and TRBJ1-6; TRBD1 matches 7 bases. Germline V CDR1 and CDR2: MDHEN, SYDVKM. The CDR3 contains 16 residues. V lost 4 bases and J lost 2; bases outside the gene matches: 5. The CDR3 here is CASSSLDRAYNSPLHF. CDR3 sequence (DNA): TGTGCCAGCAGTTCCCTTGACAGGGCCTATAATTCACCCCTCCACTTT.

CDR3 coding DNA: TGTGCCAGCAGCCTGAAGACAGGTCACTACGAGCAGTACTTC. As protein: CASSLKTGHYEQYF. The J gene is TRBJ2-7, the V gene TRBV5-4; D is perhaps TRBD1 (6 bases). Germline V gives CDR1 SGHNT, CDR2 YYREEE (reference sequence). V was clipped by 4 bases and J by 3 bases, with 14 bases between them. The CDR3 loop spans 14 amino acids.

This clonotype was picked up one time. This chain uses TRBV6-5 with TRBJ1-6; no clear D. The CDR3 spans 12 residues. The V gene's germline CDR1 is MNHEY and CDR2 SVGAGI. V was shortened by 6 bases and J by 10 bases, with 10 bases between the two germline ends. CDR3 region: CASRIGRSPLHF. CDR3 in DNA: TGTGCCAGCAGAATAGGGAGGTCACCCCTCCACTTT.